This T cell receptor beta chain was captured in a study of regulatory T cells in long-lasting Graves disease. As for time point: persistent/refractory GD, antithyroid drugs over 5 years with positive TRAb. The authors made the TCR library using RNA they extracted from PBMCs. Germline CDR1 is SGHTA and CDR2 is FQGNSA. This CDR3 is built from 13 residues. The ends were cut back, 3 bases at V and 1 base at J, with 6 bases in the middle. This clonotype was counted a few times. Libraries of TCR beta came from iRepertoire HTBI primers plus Arm-PCR of CDR3 regions. TCRdb itself ran the multiplex PCR reads through MiXCR, one entry per CDR3 protein. The repertoire has over 650,000 distinct CDR3 sequences, about 32% of them found once; the top ten carry roughly 40%.

V usage is TRBV7-2 and J usage is TRBJ1-1; D call uncertain. The TCR was taken from a female donor with Graves disease. This specimen consisted of peripheral blood mononuclear cells (PBMCs), obtained when the disease was refractory, from a patient treated with antithyroid drugs. The chain's CDR3 is CASSFERNTEAFF. The DNA of the CDR3 is TGTGCCAGCAGCTTTGAACGGAACACTGAAGCTTTCTTT.